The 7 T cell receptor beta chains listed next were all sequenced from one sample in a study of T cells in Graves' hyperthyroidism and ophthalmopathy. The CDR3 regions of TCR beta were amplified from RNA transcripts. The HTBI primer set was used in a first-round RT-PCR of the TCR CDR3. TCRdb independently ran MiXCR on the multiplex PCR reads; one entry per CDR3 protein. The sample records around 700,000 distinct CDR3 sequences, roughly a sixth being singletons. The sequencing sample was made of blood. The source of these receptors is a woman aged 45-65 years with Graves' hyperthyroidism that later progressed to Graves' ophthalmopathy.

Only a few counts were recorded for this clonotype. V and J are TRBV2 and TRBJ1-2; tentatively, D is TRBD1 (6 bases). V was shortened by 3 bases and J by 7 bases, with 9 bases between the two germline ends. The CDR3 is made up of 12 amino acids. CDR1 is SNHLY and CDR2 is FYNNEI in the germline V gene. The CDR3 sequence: CASSDRGGGYTF. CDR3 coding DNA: TGTGCCAGCAGTGACAGGGGCGGTGGCTACACCTTC.

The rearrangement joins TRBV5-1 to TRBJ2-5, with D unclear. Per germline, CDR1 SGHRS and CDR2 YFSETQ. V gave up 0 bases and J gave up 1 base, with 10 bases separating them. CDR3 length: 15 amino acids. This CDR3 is CASSLEPGAQETQYF. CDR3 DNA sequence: TGCGCCAGCAGCTTGGAACCAGGAGCCCAAGAGACCCAGTACTTC.

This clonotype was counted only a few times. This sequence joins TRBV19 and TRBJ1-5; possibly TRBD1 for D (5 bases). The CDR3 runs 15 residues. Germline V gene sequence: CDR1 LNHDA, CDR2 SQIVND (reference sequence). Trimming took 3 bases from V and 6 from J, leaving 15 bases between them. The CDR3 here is CASSIGAGFSQPQHF. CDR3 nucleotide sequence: TGTGCCAGTAGTATCGGGGCAGGGTTCAGTCAGCCCCAGCATTTT.

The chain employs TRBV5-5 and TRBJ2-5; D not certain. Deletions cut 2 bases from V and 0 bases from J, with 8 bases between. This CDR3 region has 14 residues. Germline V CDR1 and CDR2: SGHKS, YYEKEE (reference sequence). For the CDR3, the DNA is TGTGCCAGCAGCTTTGAACGGTACCAAGAGACCCAGTACTTC. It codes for CASSFERYQETQYF.

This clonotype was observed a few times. CDR3 amino acids: CASSGHRDGRSPLHF. In nucleotides, the CDR3 is TGTGCCAGCAGTGGGCACCGGGACGGCCGCTCACCCCTCCACTTT. The chain employs TRBV6-2 or TRBV6-3 and TRBJ1-6; TRBD1 is a possible D gene (5 bases). V was shortened by 5 bases and J by 10 bases, with 18 bases between the two germline ends. From germline, CDR1 is MNHEY and CDR2 SVGEGT. This CDR3 has 15 amino acids.

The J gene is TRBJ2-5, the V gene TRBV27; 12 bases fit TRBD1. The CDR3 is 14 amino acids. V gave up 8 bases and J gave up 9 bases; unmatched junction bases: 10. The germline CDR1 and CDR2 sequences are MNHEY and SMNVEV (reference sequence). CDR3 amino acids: CASRGTGGLKAQYF. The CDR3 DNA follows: TGTGCCAGCCGCGGGACAGGGGGCTTGAAGGCCCAGTACTTC.

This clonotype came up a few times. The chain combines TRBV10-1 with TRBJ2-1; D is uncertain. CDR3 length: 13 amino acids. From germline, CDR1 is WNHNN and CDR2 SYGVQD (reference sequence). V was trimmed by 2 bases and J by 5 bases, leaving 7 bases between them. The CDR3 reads CASSEKMNNEQFF. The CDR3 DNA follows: TGCGCCAGCAGTGAGAAAATGAACAATGAGCAGTTCTTC.